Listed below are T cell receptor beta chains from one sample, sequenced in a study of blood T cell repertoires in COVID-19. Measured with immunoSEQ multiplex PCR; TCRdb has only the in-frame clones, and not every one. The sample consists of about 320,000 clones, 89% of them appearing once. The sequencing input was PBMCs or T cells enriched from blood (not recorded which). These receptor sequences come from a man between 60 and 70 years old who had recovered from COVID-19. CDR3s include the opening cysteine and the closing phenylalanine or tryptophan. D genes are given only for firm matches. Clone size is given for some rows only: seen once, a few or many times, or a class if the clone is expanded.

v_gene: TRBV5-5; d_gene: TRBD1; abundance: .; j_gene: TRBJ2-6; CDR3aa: CASAETGAISGANVLTF; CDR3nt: TGTGCCAGCGCAGAGACAGGGGCCATCTCTGGGGCCAACGTCCTGACTTTC
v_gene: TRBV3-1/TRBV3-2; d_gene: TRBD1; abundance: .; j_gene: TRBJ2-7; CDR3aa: CASSPDRFNEQYF; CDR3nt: TGTGCCAGCAGCCCGGACAGGTTTAACGAGCAGTACTTC
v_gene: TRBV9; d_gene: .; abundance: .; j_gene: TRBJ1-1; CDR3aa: CASSVTVINEAFF; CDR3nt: TGTGCCAGCAGCGTCACAGTAATAAATGAAGCTTTCTTT
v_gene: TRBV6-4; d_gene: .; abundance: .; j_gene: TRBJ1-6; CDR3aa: CATRRQANSPLHF; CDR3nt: TGTGCCACCCGCAGACAGGCGAATTCACCCCTCCACTTT
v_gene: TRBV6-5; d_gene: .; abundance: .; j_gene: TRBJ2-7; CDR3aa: CASSYSNLGPYEQYF; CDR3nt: TGTGCCAGCAGTTACTCGAATCTGGGCCCGTACGAGCAGTACTTC
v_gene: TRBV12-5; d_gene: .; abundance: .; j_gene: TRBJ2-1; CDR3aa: CASGLASYNEQFF; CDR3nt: TGTGCTAGTGGTTTGGCTTCCTACAATGAGCAGTTCTTC
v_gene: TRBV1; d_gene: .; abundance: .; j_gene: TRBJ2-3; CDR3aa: CTSSQDREGSSGTDTQYF; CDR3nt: TGCACCAGCAGCCAAGATAGGGAAGGGTCTAGCGGCACAGATACGCAGTATTTT
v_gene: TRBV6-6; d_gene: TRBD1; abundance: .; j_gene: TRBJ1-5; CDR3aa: CASTLQGNQPQHF; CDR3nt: TGTGCCAGCACCTTACAGGGGAATCAGCCCCAGCATTTT
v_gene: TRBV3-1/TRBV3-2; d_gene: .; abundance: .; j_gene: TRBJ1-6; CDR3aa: CASRNRVIDNSPLHF; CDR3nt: TGTGCCAGCAGGAACAGGGTTATTGATAATTCACCCCTCCACTTT
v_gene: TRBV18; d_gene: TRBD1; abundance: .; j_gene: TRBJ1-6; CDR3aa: CASSPDRDSPLHF; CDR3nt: TGTGCCAGCTCACCCGACAGGGACTCACCCCTCCACTTT
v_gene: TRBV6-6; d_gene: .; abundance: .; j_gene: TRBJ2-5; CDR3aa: CASAVHQETQYF; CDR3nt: TGTGCCAGCGCAGTTCATCAAGAGACCCAGTACTTC
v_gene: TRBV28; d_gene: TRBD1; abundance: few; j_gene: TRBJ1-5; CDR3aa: CASSFRDRTYSNQPQHF; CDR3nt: TGTGCCAGCAGTTTCCGGGACAGGACGTATAGCAATCAGCCCCAGCATTTT
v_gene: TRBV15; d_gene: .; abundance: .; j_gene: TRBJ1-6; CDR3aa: CATSRGLRGNSPLHF; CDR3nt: TGTGCCACCAGCAGGGGACTGCGGGGAAACTCACCCCTCCACTTT
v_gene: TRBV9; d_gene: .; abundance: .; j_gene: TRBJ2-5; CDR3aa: CASSVGPQQETQYF; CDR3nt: TGTGCCAGCAGCGTAGGGCCGCAGCAAGAGACCCAGTACTTC
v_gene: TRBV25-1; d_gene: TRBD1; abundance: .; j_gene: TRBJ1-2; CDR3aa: CASRATGALGSYTF; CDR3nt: TGTGCCAGCAGGGCTACAGGGGCCCTGGGCAGCTACACCTTC
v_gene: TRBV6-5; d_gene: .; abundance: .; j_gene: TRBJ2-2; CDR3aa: CASREGEGPLRELFF; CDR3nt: TGTGCCAGCAGGGAGGGGGAGGGCCCTCTCCGGGAGCTGTTTTTT
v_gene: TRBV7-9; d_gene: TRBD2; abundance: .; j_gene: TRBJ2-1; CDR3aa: CASSSNIAGGNEQFF; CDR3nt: TGTGCCAGCAGCTCAAACATCGCGGGAGGCAATGAGCAGTTCTTC
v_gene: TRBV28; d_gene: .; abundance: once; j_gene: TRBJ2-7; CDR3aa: CASSSTSFYEQYF; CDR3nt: TGTGCCAGCAGCTCCACTAGCTTCTACGAGCAGTACTTC
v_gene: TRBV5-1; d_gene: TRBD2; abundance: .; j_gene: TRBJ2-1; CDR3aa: CASSNPGLAGGSAVEQFF; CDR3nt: TGCGCCAGCAGCAATCCCGGACTAGCGGGGGGAAGTGCGGTTGAGCAGTTCTTC
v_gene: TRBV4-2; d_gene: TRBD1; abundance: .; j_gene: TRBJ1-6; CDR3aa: CASSQVSQTGGSPLHF; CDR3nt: TGTGCCAGCAGCCAAGTTTCCCAGACAGGGGGATCACCCCTCCACTTT
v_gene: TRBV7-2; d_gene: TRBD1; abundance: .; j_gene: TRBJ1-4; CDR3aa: CASRLTGGNEKLFF; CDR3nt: TGTGCCAGCAGATTGACAGGGGGCAATGAAAAACTGTTTTTT
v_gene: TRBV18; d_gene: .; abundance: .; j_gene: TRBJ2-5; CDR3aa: CASRPGREETQYF; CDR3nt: TGTGCCAGCCGCCCTGGGCGGGAAGAGACCCAGTACTTC
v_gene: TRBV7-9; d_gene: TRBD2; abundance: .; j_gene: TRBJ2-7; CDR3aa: CASSLVRGSPPYEQYF; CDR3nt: TGTGCCAGCAGCTTAGTGCGGGGGTCACCCCCCTACGAGCAGTACTTC
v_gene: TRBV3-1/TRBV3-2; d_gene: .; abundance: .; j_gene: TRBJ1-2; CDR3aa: CASSHGESRYGYTF; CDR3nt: TGTGCCAGCAGCCACGGAGAATCCCGCTATGGCTACACCTTC
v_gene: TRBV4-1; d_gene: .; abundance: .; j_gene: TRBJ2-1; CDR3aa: CASSKLSGEYYNEQFF; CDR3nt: TGCGCCAGCAGCAAACTCTCGGGAGAGTACTACAATGAGCAGTTCTTC
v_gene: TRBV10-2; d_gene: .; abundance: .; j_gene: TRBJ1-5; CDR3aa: CASSAAGSNQPQHF; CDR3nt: TGCGCCAGCAGTGCCGCAGGGAGCAATCAGCCCCAGCATTTT
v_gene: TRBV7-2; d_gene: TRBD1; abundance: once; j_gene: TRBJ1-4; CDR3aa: CASSLGGQLANEKLFF; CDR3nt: TGTGCCAGCAGCTTGGGGGGACAGCTAGCTAATGAAAAACTGTTTTTT